This T cell receptor (beta chain) was observed in a study of blood T cell repertoires in COVID-19. The CDR3 totals 14 residues. Per the germline V gene, CDR1 is LNHDA and CDR2 is SQIVND (reference sequence). Trimming removed 5 bases from V and 0 bases from J, with 8 bases in between. Per the original methods: Amplification of reference gene primers was used by the study to estimate nucleated cell counts. Using immunoSEQ multiplex PCR, the repertoire was profiled, and TCRdb retains in-frame clones only, with some absent. D and trimming were read from the DNA, whereas the V and J calls and clone size are those reported in that table. The table includes under 200,000 clones, 60% to 85% detected once.

This clonotype originated in a man in his 60s with active or convalescent COVID-19. The J gene is TRBJ2-4, the V gene TRBV19; D remains unclear. Sequencing was carried out using peripheral blood. Here the CDR3 reads CASSLTGAKNIQYF. CDR3 nucleotides: TGTGCCAGTAGTTTAACGGGAGCCAAAAACATTCAGTACTTC.